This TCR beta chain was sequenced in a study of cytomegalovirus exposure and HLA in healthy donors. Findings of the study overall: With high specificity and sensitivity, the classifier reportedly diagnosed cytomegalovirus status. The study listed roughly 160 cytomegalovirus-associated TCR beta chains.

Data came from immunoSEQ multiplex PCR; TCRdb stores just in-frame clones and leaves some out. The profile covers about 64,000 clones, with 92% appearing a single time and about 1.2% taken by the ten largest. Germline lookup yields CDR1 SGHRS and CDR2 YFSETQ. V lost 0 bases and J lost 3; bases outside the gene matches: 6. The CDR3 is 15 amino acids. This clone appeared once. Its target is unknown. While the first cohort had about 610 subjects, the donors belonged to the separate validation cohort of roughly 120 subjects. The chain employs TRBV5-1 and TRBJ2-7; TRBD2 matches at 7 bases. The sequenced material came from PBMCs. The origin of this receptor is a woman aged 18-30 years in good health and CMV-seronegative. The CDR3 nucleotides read TGCGCCAGCAGCTTGGCCCATTGGGGGGGCTACGAGCAGTACTTC. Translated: CASSLAHWGGYEQYF. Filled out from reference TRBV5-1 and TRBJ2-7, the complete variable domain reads KAGVTQTPRYLIKTRGQQVTLSCSPISGHRSVSWYQQTPGQGLQFLFEYFSETQRNKGNFPGRFSGRQFSNSRSEMNVSTLELGDSALYLCASSLAHWGGYEQYFGPGTRLTVT.